This TCR beta chain was identified in a study of CD8 T cells in ankylosing spondylitis. General observations from the study: In ankylosing spondylitis blood, a motif of about 8 highly homologous TCR beta variants appeared characteristic. Disease-associated clones were reportedly significantly overrepresented in matched ankylosing spondylitis synovial fluid.

This clonotype was found a few times. Its target is unknown. Germline loops: CDR1 SGHTS, CDR2 YDEGEE. The CDR3 has 11 residues. The ends were cut back, 2 bases at V and 5 bases at J, with 2 bases in the middle. Making the TCR beta libraries involved quantitative 5'-RACE with molecular barcodes. From the 5' RACE reads, TCRdb called clonotypes with MiXCR, one entry per CDR3 protein. The table has about 800,000 distinct CDR3 sequences, about 10% seen once. The source of this sequence is a male donor with ankylosing spondylitis. The V gene is TRBV5-8, the J gene TRBJ1-5; D is ambiguous. The sample was blood, either unsorted or a sorted T cell fraction (not recorded which). This chain's CDR3 is CASSFYQPQHF. CDR3 DNA sequence: TGTGCCAGCAGCTTTTATCAGCCCCAGCATTTT. Supplemented by reference TRBV5-8 and TRBJ1-5, the full variable domain reads EAGVTQSPTHLIKTRGQQATLRCSPISGHTSVYWYQQALGLGLQFLLWYDEGEERNRGNFPPRFSGRQFPNYSSELNVNALELEDSALYLCASSFYQPQHFGDGTRLSIL.